A selection of T cell receptor beta chains follows, all from one sample in a study of Tregs in tolerant kidney transplant recipients. Libraries were prepared by immunoSEQ multiplex PCR; TCRdb keeps only in-frame clonotypes and omits some of them. The table lists some 65,000 clones, less than 90% of them singletons. The sequenced sample was CD4+ T cells from blood. Every receptor here comes from a human donor in good health. The CDR3 runs from the conserved cysteine through the conserved F or W. A D gene is named only where the DNA matches it firmly. Not all rows give a size; the values are once, few, many and, for expanded clones, a class.

size,V,J,D,CDR3,DNA
once,TRBV9,TRBJ2-7,TRBD2,CASSEGLAALGEQYF,TGTGCCAGCAGCGAAGGACTAGCGGCCTTAGGCGAGCAGTACTTC
-,TRBV7-6,TRBJ2-7,TRBD1,CASSLGQGFFYEQYF,TGTGCCAGCAGCTTGGGACAGGGTTTTTTCTACGAGCAGTACTTC
once,TRBV7-2,TRBJ2-5,-,CASKGMANQETQYF,TGTGCCAGCAAGGGTATGGCAAACCAAGAGACCCAGTACTTC
-,TRBV6-6,TRBJ2-3,-,CASTTQGRGQYF,TGTGCCAGCACCACCCAAGGGCGAGGGCAGTATTTT
-,TRBV7-6,TRBJ1-2,-,CASSVGRGAYGYTF,TGTGCCAGCAGCGTCGGCCGGGGGGCCTATGGCTACACCTTC
-,TRBV7-8,TRBJ1-1,-,CASSTRYREDTEAFF,TGTGCCAGCAGCACTAGGTACAGGGAGGACACTGAAGCTTTCTTT
-,TRBV2,TRBJ2-2,TRBD2,CASSEGGRSTGELFF,TGTGCCAGCAGTGAAGGCGGGAGGTCCACCGGGGAGCTGTTTTTT
-,TRBV14,TRBJ1-4,-,CASSPKLATNEKLFF,TGTGCCAGCAGCCCCAAACTGGCAACTAATGAAAAACTGTTTTTT
-,TRBV7-3,TRBJ2-3,-,CASSLTGPSTDTQYF,TGTGCCAGCAGCTTAACGGGGCCTAGCACAGATACGCAGTATTTT
-,TRBV5-1,TRBJ2-7,TRBD2,CASSEVPPGLAKAYEQYF,TGCGCCAGCAGCGAGGTGCCGCCGGGACTAGCTAAGGCCTACGAGCAGTACTTC
-,TRBV6-5,TRBJ1-3,TRBD1,CASSYTGGSGNTIYF,TGTGCCAGCAGTTATACAGGGGGCTCTGGAAACACCATATATTTT
few,TRBV11-2,TRBJ1-2,-,CASSSPVSGYTF,TGTGCCAGCAGCTCGCCTGTTTCTGGCTACACCTTC
few,TRBV7-9,TRBJ1-3,-,CASSFGDSGNTIYF,TGTGCCAGCAGCTTTGGGGACTCTGGAAACACCATATATTTT
-,TRBV7-2,TRBJ2-1,-,CASSFVWLSYNEQFF,TGTGCCAGCAGCTTCGTTTGGCTCTCTTACAATGAGCAGTTCTTC
-,TRBV5-4,TRBJ2-5,-,CASSWGGRQGGETQYF,TGTGCCAGCAGCTGGGGGGGGAGACAGGGTGGCGAGACCCAGTACTTC